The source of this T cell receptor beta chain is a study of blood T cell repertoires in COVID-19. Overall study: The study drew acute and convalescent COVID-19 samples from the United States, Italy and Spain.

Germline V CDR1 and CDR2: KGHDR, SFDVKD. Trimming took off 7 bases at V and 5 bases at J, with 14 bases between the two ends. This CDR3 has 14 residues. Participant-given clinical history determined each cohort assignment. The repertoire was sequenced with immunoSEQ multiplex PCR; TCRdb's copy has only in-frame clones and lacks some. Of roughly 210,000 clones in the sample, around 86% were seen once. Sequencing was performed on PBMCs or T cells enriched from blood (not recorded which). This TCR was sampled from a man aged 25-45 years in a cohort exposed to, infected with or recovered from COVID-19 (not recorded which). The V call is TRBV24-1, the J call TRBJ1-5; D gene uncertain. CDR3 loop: CATSRRGWDQPQHF. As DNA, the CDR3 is TGTGCCACCAGCCGCCGGGGATGGGATCAGCCCCAGCATTTT.